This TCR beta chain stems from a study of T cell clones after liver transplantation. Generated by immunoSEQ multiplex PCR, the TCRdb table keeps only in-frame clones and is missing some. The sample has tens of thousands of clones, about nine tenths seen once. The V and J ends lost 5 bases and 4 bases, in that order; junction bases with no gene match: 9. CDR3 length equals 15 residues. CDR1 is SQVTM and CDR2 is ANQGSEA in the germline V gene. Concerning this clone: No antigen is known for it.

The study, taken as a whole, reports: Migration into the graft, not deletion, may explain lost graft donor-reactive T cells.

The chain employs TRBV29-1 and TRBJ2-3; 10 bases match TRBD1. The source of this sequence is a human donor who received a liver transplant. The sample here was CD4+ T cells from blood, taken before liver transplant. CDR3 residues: CSVTGQGLFADTQYF. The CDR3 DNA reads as TGCAGCGTTACGGGACAGGGGTTATTCGCAGATACGCAGTATTTT.